A selection of T cell receptor beta chains follows, all from one sample in a study of blood T cell repertoires in COVID-19. Libraries were prepared by immunoSEQ multiplex PCR; TCRdb keeps only in-frame clonotypes and omits some of them. Of approximately 150,000 clones listed, 75% to 90% are singletons. Specimen: peripheral blood. Every receptor here comes from a human donor in a cohort sampled during active COVID-19. CDR3s include the opening cysteine and the closing phenylalanine or tryptophan. A D gene is named only where the DNA matches it firmly. Not all rows give a size; the values are once, few, many and, for expanded clones, a class.

TRBD1 | TRBJ2-2 | once | TRBV5-4 | TGTGCCAGCAGCTACAGGGGAACCGGGGAGCTGTTTTTT | CASSYRGTGELFF
NA | TRBJ2-1 | NA | TRBV6-5 | TGTGCCAGCAGTTACGGGGGGTCCAATGAGCAGTTCTTC | CASSYGGSNEQFF
TRBD1 | TRBJ2-1 | NA | TRBV5-1 | TGCGCCAGCAGCTGGCCCAGGGGGAACAATGAGCAGTTCTTC | CASSWPRGNNEQFF
NA | TRBJ1-5 | NA | TRBV19 | TGTGCCAGTAGTTTCCAACAGGGAAGCAATCAGCCCCAGCATTTT | CASSFQQGSNQPQHF
TRBD1 | TRBJ1-4 | NA | TRBV18 | TGTGCCAGCTCACAGGGGGCGGTCGGTGAAAAACTGTTTTTT | CASSQGAVGEKLFF
TRBD1 | TRBJ2-1 | once | TRBV10-3 | TGTGCCATCAGGAACCCGGGACAGGGGAGAAACAATGAGCAGTTCTTC | CAIRNPGQGRNNEQFF
NA | TRBJ2-3 | once | TRBV7-9 | TGTGCCAGCAGCTTAGACAGTCGGCCTAACACAGATACGCAGTATTTT | CASSLDSRPNTDTQYF
NA | TRBJ2-7 | once | TRBV21-1 | TGTGCCAGCAGCAAAGATCGGACAGGGATCTACGAGCAGTACTTC | CASSKDRTGIYEQYF
NA | TRBJ1-4 | NA | TRBV19 | TGTGCCAGTAGTATAGAGTCATCCCCAATGTTTTTT | CASSIESSPMFF
NA | TRBJ2-3 | once | TRBV2 | TGTGCCAGCAGTCCAGGAGATACGCAGTATTTT | CASSPGDTQYF
NA | TRBJ1-3 | NA | TRBV7-9 | TGTGCCAGCAGCTTTGCGGGCTCTGGAAACACCATATATTTT | CASSFAGSGNTIYF
NA | TRBJ2-1 | NA | TRBV29-1 | TGCAGTGCCGGGGACAATGAGCAGTTCTTC | CSAGDNEQFF
TRBD1 | TRBJ1-2 | NA | TRBV30 | TGTGCCTGGAGTAAGGGGGCGCGGATCTATGGCTACACCTTC | CAWSKGARIYGYTF
NA | TRBJ2-5 | NA | TRBV11-2 | TGTGCCAGCAGCTTAGGTGGGGCTTTGGGGACCCAGTACTTC | CASSLGGALGTQYF
TRBD1 | TRBJ1-2 | NA | TRBV5-6 | TGTGCCAGCAGCTTGAGTCCCGGGACAGGGGAGGACGGCTACACCTTC | CASSLSPGTGEDGYTF
TRBD1 | TRBJ1-1 | NA | TRBV7-3 | TGTGCCAGCAGCTTACCAGGGGGGGAAGCTTTCTTT | CASSLPGGEAFF
NA | TRBJ1-5 | NA | TRBV7-9 | TGTGCCAGCAGCTCGAGCCAGGGTCCACATCCCCAGCATTTT | CASSSSQGPHPQHF
NA | TRBJ1-5 | few | TRBV2 | TGTGCCAGCAGTGTAAGAGGGATGGAGGTCGGTCGGAGTCAGCCCCAGCATTTT | CASSVRGMEVGRSQPQHF
TRBD1 | TRBJ2-7 | NA | TRBV6-6 | TGTGCCAGTAAGGACAGGGACAACGAGCAGTACTTC | CASKDRDNEQYF
TRBD1 | TRBJ1-6 | NA | TRBV2 | TGTGCCACCCGACAGGGGAGCTCCTATAATTCACCCCTCCACTTT | CATRQGSSYNSPLHF
NA | TRBJ2-7 | NA | TRBV30 | TGTGCCTGGAGTGTAGGCGGACTACCCTACGAGCAGTACTTC | CAWSVGGLPYEQYF
TRBD2 | TRBJ2-7 | few | TRBV5-8 | TGTGCCAGCAGCTTGGAGCGGGGGGTCGCCTACGAGCAGTACTTC | CASSLERGVAYEQYF
TRBD2 | TRBJ2-5 | NA | TRBV7-8 | TGTGCCAGCAGCTTCCCAGCGGGGGCAGAGACCCAGTACTTC | CASSFPAGAETQYF
NA | TRBJ1-1 | NA | TRBV13 | TGTGCCAGCAGACGAGGTTGGACTGAAGCTTTCTTT | CASRRGWTEAFF
TRBD2 | TRBJ2-3 | NA | TRBV4-2 | TGTGCCAGCAGCCAAGAAGGCCTAGCGGGGCCCCTTAGCACAGATACGCAGTATTTT | CASSQEGLAGPLSTDTQYF
NA | TRBJ1-4 | once | TRBV6-2/TRBV6-3 | TGTGCCAGCAGTTCCCCGGACAGCGCAACTAATGAAAAACTGTTTTTT | CASSSPDSATNEKLFF
NA | TRBJ1-1 | NA | TRBV7-6 | TGTGCCAGCAGCCACTCCTTTGAGGGCTTGAACACTGAAGCTTTCTTT | CASSHSFEGLNTEAFF
NA | TRBJ2-7 | NA | TRBV5-8 | TGTGCCAGCAGTAATCACAGGGGGGGAACCTACGAGCAGTACTTC | CASSNHRGGTYEQYF
NA | TRBJ2-1 | NA | TRBV6-2/TRBV6-3 | TGTGCCAGCAGTCCCGGGAGAGATTACAATGAGCAGTTCTTC | CASSPGRDYNEQFF
NA | TRBJ1-2 | NA | TRBV6-1 | TGTGCCAGCAGTGATTTAACTGTTTCTGGCTACACCTTC | CASSDLTVSGYTF
TRBD1 | TRBJ2-1 | NA | TRBV7-9 | TGTGCCAGCAGACTAAACCCGGGACAGGGTTTGGGGGAGCAGTTCTTC | CASRLNPGQGLGEQFF
TRBD1 | TRBJ1-6 | NA | TRBV6-5 | TGTGCCAGCAGACGTGGACAGGGGGCCAATTCACCCCTCCACTTT | CASRRGQGANSPLHF
TRBD1 | TRBJ1-5 | once | TRBV3-1/TRBV3-2 | TGTGCCAGCAGCCAAGTTTGGTGTGAGACACCGGGACAGGGGATCCCCAATCAGCCCCAGCATTTT | CASSQVWCETPGQGIPNQPQHF
NA | TRBJ2-7 | NA | TRBV14 | TGTGCCAGCAGCCAAGGCAGGCGTACCTACGAGCAGTACTTC | CASSQGRRTYEQYF
TRBD1 | TRBJ2-2 | NA | TRBV2 | TGTGCCAGCAGTGAATACTCGCTTGACAGGGGGAACACCGGGGAGCTGTTTTTT | CASSEYSLDRGNTGELFF
TRBD2 | TRBJ2-3 | NA | TRBV11-3 | TGTGCCAGCAGCTTAGTGGACGCGGGGGAGAAGTATTTT | CASSLVDAGEKYF
NA | TRBJ1-3 | NA | TRBV3-1/TRBV3-2 | TGTGCCAGCAGCACAGGAGAATGGAACACCATATATTTT | CASSTGEWNTIYF
NA | TRBJ1-1 | once | TRBV11-2 | TGTGCCAGCAGCTTAGAGAGAAACACTGAAGCTTTCTTT | CASSLERNTEAFF
TRBD1 | TRBJ1-4 | NA | TRBV19 | TGTGCCAGTAGTATTTCCGGGACAGTGATTTTT | CASSISGTVIF
TRBD2 | TRBJ2-5 | NA | TRBV5-4 | TGTGCCAGCAGCACGAGACTAGCGGAGCGGGGGGAGACCCAGTACTTC | CASSTRLAERGETQYF
TRBD1 | TRBJ2-5 | NA | TRBV3-1/TRBV3-2 | TGTGCCAGCAGCCTTCGCAGGACAGGGAAAGAGACCCAGTACTTC | CASSLRRTGKETQYF
NA | TRBJ2-3 | NA | TRBV24-1 | TGTGCCACCAGTGATCAGGGACACAATACGCAGTATTTT | CATSDQGHNTQYF
TRBD1 | TRBJ1-1 | NA | TRBV9 | TGTGCCAGCACCAGAGACAGGGTGAACACTGAAGCTTTCTTT | CASTRDRVNTEAFF
NA | TRBJ1-5 | few | TRBV20-1 | TGCAGTGCTAGTCTATACAGGGGCAATCAGCCCCAGCATTTT | CSASLYRGNQPQHF
TRBD1 | TRBJ1-5 | NA | TRBV6-2/TRBV6-3 | TGTGCCAGCAGTAACACGGACAGGGAGGGAAATCAGCCCCAGCATTTT | CASSNTDREGNQPQHF
NA | TRBJ1-2 | NA | TRBV6-1 | TGTGCCAGCAGTGAAACGAGACAGAACTATGGCTACACCTTC | CASSETRQNYGYTF
NA | TRBJ2-7 | NA | TRBV19 | TGTGCCAGTAGTTTGGTCCTCCGGGGGGCCGACTCCTACGAGCAGTACTTC | CASSLVLRGADSYEQYF
TRBD2 | TRBJ2-1 | NA | TRBV2 | TGTGCCAGCAGTGAAGGGGAGGGCGGGGGGTACAATGAGCAGTTCTTC | CASSEGEGGGYNEQFF
NA | TRBJ2-5 | NA | TRBV4-2 | TGTGCCAGCAGCCAAGATGGTGGGGGGGCTATACAGACCCAGTACTTC | CASSQDGGGAIQTQYF
TRBD2 | TRBJ2-6 | NA | TRBV5-3 | TGTGCCAGACTTTTAGCGGGGGCATCTGGGGCCAACGTCCTGACTTTC | CARLLAGASGANVLTF
NA | TRBJ2-3 | NA | TRBV2 | TGTGCCAGCAGCGGACAGCTCGAAGCAGATACGCAGTATTTT | CASSGQLEADTQYF
TRBD1 | TRBJ1-1 | NA | TRBV5-6 | TGTGCCAGCAGCTTGAACACAGGGGCAAGAGGAGACACTGAAGCTTTCTTT | CASSLNTGARGDTEAFF